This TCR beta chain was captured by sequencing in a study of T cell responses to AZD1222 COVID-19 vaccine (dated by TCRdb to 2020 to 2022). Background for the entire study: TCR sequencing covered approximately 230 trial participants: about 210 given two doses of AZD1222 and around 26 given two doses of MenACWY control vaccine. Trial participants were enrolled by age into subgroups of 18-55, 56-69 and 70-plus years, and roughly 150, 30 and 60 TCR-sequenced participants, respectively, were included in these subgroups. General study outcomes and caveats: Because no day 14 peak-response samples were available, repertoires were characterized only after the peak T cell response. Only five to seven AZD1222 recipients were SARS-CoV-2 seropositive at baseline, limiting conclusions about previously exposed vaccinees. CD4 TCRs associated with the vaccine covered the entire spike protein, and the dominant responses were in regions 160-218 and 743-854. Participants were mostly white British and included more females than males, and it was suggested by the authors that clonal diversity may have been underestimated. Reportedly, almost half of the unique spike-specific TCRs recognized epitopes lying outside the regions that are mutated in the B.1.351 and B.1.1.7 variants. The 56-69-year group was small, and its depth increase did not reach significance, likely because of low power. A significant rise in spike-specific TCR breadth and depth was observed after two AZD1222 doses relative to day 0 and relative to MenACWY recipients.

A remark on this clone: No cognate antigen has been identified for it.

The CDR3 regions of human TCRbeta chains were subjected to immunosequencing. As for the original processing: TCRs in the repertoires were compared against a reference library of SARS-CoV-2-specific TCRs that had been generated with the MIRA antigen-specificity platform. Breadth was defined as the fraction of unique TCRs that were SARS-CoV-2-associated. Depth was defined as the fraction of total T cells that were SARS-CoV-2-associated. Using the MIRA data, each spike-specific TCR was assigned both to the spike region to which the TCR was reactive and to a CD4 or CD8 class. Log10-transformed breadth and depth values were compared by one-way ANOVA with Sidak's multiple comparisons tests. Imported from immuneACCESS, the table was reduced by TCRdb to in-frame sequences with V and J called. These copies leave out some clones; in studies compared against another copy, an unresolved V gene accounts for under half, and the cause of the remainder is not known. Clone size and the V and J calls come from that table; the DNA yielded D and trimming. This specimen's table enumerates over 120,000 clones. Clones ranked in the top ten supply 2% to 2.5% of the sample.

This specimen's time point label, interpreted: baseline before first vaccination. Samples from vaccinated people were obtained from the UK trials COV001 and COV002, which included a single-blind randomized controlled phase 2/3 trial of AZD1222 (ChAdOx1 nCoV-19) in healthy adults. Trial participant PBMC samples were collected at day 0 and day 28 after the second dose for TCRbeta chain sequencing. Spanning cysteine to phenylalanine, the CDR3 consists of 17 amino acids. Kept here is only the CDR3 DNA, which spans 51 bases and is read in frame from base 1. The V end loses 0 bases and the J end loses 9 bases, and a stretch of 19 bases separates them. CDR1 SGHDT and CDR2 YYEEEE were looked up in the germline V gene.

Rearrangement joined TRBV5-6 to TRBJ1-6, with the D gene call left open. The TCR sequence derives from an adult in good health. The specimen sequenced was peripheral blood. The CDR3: CASSLEFETNLGSPLHF. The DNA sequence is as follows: TGTGCCAGCAGCTTGGAGTTCGAGACAAACCTCGGTTCACCCCTCCACTTT.